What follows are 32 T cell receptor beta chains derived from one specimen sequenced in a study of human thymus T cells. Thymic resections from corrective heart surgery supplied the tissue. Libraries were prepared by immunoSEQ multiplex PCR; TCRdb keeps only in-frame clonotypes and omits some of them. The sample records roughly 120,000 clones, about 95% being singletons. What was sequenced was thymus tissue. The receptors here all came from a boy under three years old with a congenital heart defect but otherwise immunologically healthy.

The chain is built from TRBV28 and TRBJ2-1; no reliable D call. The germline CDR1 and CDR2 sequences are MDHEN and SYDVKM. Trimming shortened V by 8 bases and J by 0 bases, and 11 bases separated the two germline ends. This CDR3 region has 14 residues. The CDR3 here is CASRPFFSYNEQFF. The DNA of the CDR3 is TGTGCCAGCCGACCATTTTTCTCCTACAATGAGCAGTTCTTC. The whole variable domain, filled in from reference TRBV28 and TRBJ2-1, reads DVKVTQSSRYLVKRTGEKVFLECVQDMDHENMFWYRQDPGLGLRLIYFSYDVKMKEKGDIPEGYSVSREKKERFSLILESASTNQTSMYLCASRPFFSYNEQFFGPGTRLTVL.

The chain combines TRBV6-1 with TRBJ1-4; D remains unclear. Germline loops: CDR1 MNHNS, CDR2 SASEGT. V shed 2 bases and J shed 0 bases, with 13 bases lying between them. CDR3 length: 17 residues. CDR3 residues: CASSEPTHYATNEKLFF. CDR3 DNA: TGTGCCAGCAGTGAACCCACCCATTACGCAACTAATGAAAAACTGTTTTTT.

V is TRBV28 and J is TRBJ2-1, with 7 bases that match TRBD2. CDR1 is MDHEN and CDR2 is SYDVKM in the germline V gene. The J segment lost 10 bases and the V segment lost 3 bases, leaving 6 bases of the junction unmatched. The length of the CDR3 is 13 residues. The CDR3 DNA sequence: TGTGCCAGCAGTTTCCCCTCCGGGGGGGAGCAGTTCTTC. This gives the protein CASSFPSGGEQFF.

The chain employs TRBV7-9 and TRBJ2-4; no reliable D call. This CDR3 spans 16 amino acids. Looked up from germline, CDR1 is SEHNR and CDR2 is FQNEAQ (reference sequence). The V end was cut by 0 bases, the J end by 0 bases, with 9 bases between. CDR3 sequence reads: CASSLATELAKNIQYF. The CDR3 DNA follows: TGTGCCAGCAGCTTAGCGACGGAACTAGCCAAAAACATTCAGTACTTC.

The CDR3: CASSPGGAGGLQEQYF. The CDR3 bases are TGTGCCAGCAGCCCTGGGGGAGCGGGGGGGCTTCAGGAGCAGTACTTC. The rearrangement links TRBV5-5 to TRBJ2-7, with 10 bases matching TRBD2. V was pared by 4 bases and J by 7 bases, with 14 bases of the junction left unmatched. The germline V gene encodes CDR1 SGHKS and CDR2 YYEKEE (reference sequence). The CDR3 runs to 16 residues.

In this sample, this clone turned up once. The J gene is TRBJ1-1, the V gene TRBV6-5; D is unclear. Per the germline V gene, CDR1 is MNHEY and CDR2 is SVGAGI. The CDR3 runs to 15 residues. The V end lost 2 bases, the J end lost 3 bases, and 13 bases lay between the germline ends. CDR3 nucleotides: TGTGCCAGCAGTTACGGGAAAAAACCTGACACTGAAGCTTTCTTT. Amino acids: CASSYGKKPDTEAFF.

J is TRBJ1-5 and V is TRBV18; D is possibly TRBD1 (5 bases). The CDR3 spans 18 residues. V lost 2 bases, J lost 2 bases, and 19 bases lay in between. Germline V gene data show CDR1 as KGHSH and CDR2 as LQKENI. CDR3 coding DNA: TGTGCCAGCTCACCAAGAGAGAGAGGGGAGAAAGGCAATCAGCCCCAGCATTTT. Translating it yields CASSPRERGEKGNQPQHF. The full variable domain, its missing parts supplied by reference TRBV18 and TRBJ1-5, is NAGVMQNPRHLVRRRGQEARLRCSPMKGHSHVYWYRQLPEEGLKFMVYLQKENIIDESGMPKERFSAEFPKEGPSILRIQQVVRGDSAAYFCASSPRERGEKGNQPQHFGDGTRLSIL.

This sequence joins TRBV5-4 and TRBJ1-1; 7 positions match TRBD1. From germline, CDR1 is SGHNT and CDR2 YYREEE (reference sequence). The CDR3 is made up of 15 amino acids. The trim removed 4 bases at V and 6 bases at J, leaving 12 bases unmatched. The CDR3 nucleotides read TGTGCCAGCAGCCAAGACAGGGCGGGACCTTCTGAAGCTTTCTTT. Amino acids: CASSQDRAGPSEAFF. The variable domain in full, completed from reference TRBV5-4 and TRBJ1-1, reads ETGVTQSPTHLIKTRGQQVTLRCSSQSGHNTVSWYQQALGQGPQFIFQYYREEENGRGNFPPRFSGLQFPNYSSELNVNALELDDSALYLCASSQDRAGPSEAFFGQGTRLTVV.

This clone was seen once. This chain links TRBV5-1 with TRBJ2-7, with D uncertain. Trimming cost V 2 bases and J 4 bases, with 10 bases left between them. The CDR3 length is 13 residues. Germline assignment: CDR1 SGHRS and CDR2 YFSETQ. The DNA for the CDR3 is TGCGCCAGCAGCTTTAGTCTGGGGTACGAGCAGTACTTC. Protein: CASSFSLGYEQYF.

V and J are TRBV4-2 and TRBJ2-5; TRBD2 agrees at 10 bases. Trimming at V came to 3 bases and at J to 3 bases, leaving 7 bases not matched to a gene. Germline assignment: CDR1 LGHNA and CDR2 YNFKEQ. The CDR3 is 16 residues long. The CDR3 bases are TGTGCCAGCAGCCAGACGGGACTAGCGTGGAAAGAGACCCAGTACTTC. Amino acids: CASSQTGLAWKETQYF.

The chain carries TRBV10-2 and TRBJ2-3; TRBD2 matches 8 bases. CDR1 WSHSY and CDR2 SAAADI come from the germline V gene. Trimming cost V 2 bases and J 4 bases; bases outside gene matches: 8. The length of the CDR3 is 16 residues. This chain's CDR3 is CASSESAGGPSDTQYF. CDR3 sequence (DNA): TGCGCCAGCAGTGAGAGTGCGGGGGGACCGTCAGATACGCAGTATTTT.

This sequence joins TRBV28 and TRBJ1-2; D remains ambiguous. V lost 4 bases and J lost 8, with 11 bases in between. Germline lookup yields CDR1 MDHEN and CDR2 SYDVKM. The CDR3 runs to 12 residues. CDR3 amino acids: CASSSRLSGYTF. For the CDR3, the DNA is TGTGCCAGCAGTTCACGCCTGTCGGGCTACACCTTC.

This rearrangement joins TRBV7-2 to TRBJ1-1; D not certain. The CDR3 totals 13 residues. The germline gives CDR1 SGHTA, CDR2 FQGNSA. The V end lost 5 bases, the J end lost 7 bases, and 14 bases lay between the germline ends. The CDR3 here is CASSPPWGYEAFF. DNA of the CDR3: TGTGCCAGCAGCCCCCCCTGGGGTTATGAAGCTTTCTTT.

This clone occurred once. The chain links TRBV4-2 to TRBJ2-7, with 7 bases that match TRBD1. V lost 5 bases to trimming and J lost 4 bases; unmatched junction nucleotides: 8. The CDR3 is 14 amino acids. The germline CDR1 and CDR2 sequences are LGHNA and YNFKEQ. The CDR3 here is CASSLGGDSYEQYF. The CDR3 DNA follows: TGTGCCAGCAGCTTAGGGGGCGACTCGTACGAGCAGTACTTC.

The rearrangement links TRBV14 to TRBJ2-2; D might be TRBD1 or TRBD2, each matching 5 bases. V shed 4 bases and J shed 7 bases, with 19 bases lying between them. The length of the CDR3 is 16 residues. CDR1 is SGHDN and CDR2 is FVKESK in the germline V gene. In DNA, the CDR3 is TGTGCCAGCAGCCCCAAAAAGGGACCCATCGTCGGGGAGCTGTTTTTT. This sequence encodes CASSPKKGPIVGELFF. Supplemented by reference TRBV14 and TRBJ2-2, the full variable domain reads EAGVTQFPSHSVIEKGQTVTLRCDPISGHDNLYWYRRVMGKEIKFLLHFVKESKQDESGMPNNRFLAERTGGTYSTLKVQPAELEDSGVYFCASSPKKGPIVGELFFGEGSRLTVL.

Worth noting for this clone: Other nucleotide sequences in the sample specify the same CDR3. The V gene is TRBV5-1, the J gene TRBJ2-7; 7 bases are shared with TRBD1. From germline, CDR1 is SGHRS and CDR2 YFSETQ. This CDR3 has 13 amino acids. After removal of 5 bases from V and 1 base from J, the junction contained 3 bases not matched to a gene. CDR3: CASSWDSSYEQYF. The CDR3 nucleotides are TGCGCCAGCAGTTGGGACAGTTCCTACGAGCAGTACTTC.

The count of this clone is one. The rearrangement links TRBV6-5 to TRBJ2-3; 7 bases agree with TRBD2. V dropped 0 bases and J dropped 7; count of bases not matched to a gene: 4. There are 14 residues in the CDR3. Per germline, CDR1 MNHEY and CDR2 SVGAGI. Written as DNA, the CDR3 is TGTGCCAGCAGTTACTCACTAGCGACCTATACGCAGTATTTT. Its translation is CASSYSLATYTQYF.

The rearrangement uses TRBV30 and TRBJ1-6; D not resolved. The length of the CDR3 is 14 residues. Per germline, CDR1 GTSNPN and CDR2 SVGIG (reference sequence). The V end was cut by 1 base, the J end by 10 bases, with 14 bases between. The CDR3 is CAWSAPTDLSPLHF. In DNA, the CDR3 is TGTGCCTGGAGTGCCCCCACGGACTTGTCACCCCTCCACTTT.

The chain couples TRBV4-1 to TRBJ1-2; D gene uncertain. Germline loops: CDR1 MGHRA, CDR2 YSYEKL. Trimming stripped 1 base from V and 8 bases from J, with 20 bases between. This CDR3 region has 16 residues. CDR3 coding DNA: TGCGCCAGCAGCCAAGTTCCAAACTTGGTGGAGATGGGCTACACCTTC. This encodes CASSQVPNLVEMGYTF.

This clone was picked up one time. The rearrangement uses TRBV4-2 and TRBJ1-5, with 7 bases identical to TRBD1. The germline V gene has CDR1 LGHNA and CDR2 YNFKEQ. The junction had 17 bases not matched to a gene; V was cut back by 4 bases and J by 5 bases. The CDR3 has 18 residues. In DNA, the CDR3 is TGTGCCAGCAGCCTGGGCGATTGGAACAGGGGTCCCCATCAGCCCCAGCATTTT. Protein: CASSLGDWNRGPHQPQHF.

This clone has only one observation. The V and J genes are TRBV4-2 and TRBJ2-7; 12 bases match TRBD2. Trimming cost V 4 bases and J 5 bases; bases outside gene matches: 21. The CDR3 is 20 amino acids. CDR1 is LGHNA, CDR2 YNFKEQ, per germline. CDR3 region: CASSRVQPSVTLAGGNEQYF. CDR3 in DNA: TGTGCCAGCAGCCGGGTACAGCCCTCGGTTACTCTAGCGGGGGGGAACGAGCAGTACTTC.

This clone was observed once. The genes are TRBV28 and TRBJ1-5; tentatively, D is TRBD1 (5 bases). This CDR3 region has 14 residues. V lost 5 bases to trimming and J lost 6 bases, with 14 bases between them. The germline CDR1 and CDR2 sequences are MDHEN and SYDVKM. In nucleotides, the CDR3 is TGTGCCAGCAGTCCTTGGGGGATCGGTCAGCCCCAGCATTTT. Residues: CASSPWGIGQPQHF.

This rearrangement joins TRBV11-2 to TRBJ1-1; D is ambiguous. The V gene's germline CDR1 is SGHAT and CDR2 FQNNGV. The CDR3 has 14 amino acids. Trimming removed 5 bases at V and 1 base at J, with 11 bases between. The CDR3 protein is CASSRAPWNTEAFF. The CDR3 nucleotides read TGTGCCAGCAGCCGGGCCCCTTGGAACACTGAAGCTTTCTTT.

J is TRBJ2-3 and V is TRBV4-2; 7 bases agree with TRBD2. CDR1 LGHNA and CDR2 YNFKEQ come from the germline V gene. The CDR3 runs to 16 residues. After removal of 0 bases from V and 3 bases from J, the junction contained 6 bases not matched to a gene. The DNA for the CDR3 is TGTGCCAGCAGCCAAGAAATGCAGCGGGGAACAGATACGCAGTATTTT. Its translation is CASSQEMQRGTDTQYF.

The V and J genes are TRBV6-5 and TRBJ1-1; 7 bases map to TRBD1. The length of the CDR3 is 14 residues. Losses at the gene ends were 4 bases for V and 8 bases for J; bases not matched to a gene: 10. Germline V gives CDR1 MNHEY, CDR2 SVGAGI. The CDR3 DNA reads TGTGCCAGCAGTTGCCGTTCCGGAGGGGGCGAAGCTTTCTTT. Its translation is CASSCRSGGGEAFF.

The CDR3 spells CASSFSRTVRGYTF. DNA of the CDR3: TGTGCCAGCAGTTTCTCCCGGACGGTGAGGGGCTACACCTTC. The gene calls are TRBV27 and TRBJ1-2; D not resolved. The germline V and J ends were trimmed by 3 bases and 8 bases, with 16 bases remaining between them. Germline V gene lookup returns CDR1 MNHEY and CDR2 SMNVEV (reference sequence). This CDR3 has 14 amino acids.

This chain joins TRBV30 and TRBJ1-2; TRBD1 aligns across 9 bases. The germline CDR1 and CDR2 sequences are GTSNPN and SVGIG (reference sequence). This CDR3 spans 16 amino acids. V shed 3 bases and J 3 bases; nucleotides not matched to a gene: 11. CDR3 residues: CAWSLTRDRDYYGYTF. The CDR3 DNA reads TGTGCCTGGAGCCTTACCCGGGACAGGGATTACTATGGCTACACCTTC.

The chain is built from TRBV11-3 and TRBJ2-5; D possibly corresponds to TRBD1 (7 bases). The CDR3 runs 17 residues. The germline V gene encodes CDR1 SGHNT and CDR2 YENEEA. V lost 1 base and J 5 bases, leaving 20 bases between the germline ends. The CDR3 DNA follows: TGTGCCAGCAGCTTAGCGGAGGGGGACAGATCTAATGAGACCCAGTACTTC. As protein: CASSLAEGDRSNETQYF.

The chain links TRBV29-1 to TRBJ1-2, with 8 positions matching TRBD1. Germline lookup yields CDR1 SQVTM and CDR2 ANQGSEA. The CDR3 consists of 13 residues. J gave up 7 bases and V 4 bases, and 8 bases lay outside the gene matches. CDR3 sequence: CSVGDRGHLGYTF. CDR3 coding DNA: TGCAGCGTTGGAGACAGGGGCCACCTTGGCTACACCTTC.

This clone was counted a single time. The CDR3 nucleotides read TGTGCCAGCAGCCTACGCGGGAGGGGGGAGAATGAAAAACTGTTTTTT. As protein: CASSLRGRGENEKLFF. This chain uses TRBV7-9 with TRBJ1-4; D might be TRBD1 (6 bases). This CDR3 spans 16 amino acids. Germline V lookup: CDR1 SEHNR, CDR2 FQNEAQ (reference sequence). V lost 5 bases, J lost 5 bases, and 18 bases lay in between.

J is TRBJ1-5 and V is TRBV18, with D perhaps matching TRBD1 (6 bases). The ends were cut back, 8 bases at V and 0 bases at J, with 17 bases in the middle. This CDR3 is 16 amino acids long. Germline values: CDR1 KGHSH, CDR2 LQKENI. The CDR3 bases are TGTGCCAGCGCTCTATCGGACAGTTTTAGCAATCAGCCCCAGCATTTT. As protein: CASALSDSFSNQPQHF.

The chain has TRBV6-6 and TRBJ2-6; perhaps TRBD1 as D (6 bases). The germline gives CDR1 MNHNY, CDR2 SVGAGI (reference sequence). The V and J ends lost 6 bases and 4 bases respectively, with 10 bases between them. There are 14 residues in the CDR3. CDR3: CASSRTAGANVLTF. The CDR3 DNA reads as TGTGCCAGCAGCCGGACAGCGGGGGCCAACGTCCTGACTTTC.